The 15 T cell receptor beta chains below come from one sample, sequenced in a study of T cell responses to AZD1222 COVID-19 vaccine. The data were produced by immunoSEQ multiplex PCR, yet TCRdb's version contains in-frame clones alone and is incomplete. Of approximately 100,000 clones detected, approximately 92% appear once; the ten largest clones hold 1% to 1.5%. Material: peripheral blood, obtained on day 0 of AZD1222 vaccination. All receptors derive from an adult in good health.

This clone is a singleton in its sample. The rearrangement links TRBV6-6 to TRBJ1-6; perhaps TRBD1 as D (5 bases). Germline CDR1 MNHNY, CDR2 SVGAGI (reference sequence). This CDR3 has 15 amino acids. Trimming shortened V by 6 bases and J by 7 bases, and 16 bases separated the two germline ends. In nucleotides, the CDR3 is TGTGCCAGCAGCGATAAGGGGAACGGGAATTCACCCCTCCACTTT. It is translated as CASSDKGNGNSPLHF.

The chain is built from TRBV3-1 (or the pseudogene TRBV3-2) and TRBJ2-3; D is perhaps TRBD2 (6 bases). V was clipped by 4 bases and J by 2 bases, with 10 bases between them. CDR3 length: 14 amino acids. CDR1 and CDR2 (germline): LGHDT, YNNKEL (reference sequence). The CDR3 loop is CASSLGTSTDTQYF. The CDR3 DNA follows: TGTGCCAGCAGCCTCGGGACTTCCACAGATACGCAGTATTTT.

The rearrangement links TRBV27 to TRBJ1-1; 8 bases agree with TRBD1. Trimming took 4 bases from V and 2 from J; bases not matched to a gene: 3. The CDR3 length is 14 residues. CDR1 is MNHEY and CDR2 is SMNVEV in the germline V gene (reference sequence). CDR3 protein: CASSWTGTNTEAFF. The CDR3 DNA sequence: TGTGCCAGCAGTTGGACAGGGACTAACACTGAAGCTTTCTTT.

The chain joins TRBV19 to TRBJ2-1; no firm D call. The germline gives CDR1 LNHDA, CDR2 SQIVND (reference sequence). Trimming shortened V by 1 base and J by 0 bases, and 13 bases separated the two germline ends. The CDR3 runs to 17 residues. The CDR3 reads CASSIVNYRSSYNEQFF. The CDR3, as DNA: TGTGCCAGTAGTATAGTGAACTACCGAAGCTCCTACAATGAGCAGTTCTTC.

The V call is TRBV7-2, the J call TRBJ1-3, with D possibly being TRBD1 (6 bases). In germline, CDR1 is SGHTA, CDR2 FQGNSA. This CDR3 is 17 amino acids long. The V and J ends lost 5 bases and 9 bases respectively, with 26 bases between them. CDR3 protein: CASSTPQGSPVGGTIYF. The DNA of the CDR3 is TGTGCCAGCAGCACGCCTCAGGGGTCCCCCGTCGGAGGCACCATATATTTT.

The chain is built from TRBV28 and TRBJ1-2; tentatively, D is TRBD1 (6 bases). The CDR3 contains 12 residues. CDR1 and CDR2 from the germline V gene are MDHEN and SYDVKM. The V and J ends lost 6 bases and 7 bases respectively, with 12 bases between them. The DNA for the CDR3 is TGTGCCAGCAGCACAGGGAGGGGTGGCTACACCTTC. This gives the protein CASSTGRGGYTF.

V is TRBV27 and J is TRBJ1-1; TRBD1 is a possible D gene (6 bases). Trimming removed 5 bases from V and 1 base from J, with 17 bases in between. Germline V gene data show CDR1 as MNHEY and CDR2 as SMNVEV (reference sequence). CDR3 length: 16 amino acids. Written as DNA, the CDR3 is TGTGCCAGCAGTACCCGGACAGCTTACAAGAACACTGAAGCTTTCTTT. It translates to CASSTRTAYKNTEAFF.

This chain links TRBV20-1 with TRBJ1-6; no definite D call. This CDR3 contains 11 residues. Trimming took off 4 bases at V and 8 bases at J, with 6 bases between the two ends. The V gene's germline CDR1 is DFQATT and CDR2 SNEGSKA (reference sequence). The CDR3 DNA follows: TGCAGTGCTATGCTGGATTCACCCCTCCACTTT. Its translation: CSAMLDSPLHF.

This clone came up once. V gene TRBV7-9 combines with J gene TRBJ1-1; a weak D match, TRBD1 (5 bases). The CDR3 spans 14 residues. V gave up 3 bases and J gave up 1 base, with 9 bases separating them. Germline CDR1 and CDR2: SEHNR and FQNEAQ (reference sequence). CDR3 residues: CASSFQGPNTEAFF. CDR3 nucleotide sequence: TGTGCCAGCAGCTTTCAGGGACCGAACACTGAAGCTTTCTTT.

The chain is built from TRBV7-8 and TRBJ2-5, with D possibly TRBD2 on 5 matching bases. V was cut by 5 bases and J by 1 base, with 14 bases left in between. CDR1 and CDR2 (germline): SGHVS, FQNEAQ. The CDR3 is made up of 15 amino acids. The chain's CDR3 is CASSPVGAPQETQYF. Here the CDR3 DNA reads TGTGCCAGCAGCCCCGTGGGAGCCCCCCAAGAGACCCAGTACTTC.

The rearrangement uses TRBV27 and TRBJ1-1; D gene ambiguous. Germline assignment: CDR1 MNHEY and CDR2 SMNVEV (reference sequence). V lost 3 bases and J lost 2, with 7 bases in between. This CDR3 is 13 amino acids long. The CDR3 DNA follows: TGTGCCAGCAGTTTTGGGCCAAACACTGAAGCTTTCTTT. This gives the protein CASSFGPNTEAFF.

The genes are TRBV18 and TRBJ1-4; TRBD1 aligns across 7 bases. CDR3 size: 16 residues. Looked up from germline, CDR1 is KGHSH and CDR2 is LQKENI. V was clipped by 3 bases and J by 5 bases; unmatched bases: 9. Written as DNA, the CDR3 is TGTGCCAGCTCACCCCTTGGACAGGCATCGAATGAAAAACTGTTTTTT. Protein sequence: CASSPLGQASNEKLFF.

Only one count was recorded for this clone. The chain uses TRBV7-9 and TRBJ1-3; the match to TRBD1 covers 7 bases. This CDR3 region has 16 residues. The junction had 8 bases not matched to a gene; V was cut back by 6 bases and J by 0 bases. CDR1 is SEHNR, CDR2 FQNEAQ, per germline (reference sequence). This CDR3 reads CASSPTQGYSGNTIYF. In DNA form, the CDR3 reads TGTGCCAGCAGTCCAACACAGGGGTACTCTGGAAACACCATATATTTT.

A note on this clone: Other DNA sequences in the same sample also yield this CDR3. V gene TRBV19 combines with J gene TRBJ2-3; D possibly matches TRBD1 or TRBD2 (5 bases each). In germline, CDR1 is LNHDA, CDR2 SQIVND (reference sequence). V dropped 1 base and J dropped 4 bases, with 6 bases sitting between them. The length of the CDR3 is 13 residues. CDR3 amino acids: CASSIGGSDTQYF. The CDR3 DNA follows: TGTGCCAGTAGTATAGGGGGGTCAGATACGCAGTATTTT.

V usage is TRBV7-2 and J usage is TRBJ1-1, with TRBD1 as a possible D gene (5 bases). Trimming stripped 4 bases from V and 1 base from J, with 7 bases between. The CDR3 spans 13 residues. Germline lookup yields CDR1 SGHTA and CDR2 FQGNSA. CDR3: CASSYTGNTEAFF. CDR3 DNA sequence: TGTGCCAGCAGCTACACAGGGAACACTGAAGCTTTCTTT.